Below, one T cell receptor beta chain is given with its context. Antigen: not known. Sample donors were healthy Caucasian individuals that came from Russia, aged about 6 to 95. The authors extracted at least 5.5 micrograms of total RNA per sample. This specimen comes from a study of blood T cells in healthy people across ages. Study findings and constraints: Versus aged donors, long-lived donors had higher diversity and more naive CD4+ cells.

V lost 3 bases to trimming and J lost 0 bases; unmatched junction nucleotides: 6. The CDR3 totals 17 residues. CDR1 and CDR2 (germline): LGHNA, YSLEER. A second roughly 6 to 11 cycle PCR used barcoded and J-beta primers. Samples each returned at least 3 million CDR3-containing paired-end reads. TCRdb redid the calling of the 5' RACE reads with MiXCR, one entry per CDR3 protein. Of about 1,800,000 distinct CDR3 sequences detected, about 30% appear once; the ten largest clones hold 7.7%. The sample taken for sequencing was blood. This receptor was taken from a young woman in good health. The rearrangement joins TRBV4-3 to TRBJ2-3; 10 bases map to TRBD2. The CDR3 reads CASSHSASGSSTDTQYF. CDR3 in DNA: TGCGCCAGCAGCCACTCCGCTAGCGGGAGTAGCACAGATACGCAGTATTTT.